The T cell receptor beta chain under discussion was sequenced for a study of Ad26.COV2.S vaccination and SARS-CoV-2 variants. As for the study in general: The vaccine Ad26.COV2.S was put into the muscle once, or twice with 56 days between.

Germline CDR1 and CDR2: LGHDT and YNNKEL (reference sequence). This CDR3 is 12 amino acids long. Trimming took 4 bases from V and 10 from J, leaving 11 bases between them. This clone appeared a single time. Profiling relied on immunoSEQ multiplex PCR, and the TCRdb table lists in-frame clones only, not all of them. The sample has 380,000 or so clones, roughly 89% seen once. Treatment given: 19 received Ad26.COV2.S at low or high dose, single or two shots; about 5 received placebo; per-sample allocation not given. Samples were taken on day 63 after the first vaccine or placebo injection. An Ad26 vector was used to express Wuhan-strain SARS-CoV-2 spike as the vaccine.

The chain recombines TRBV3-1 (or the pseudogene TRBV3-2) with TRBJ2-1; D not resolved. The material sequenced was peripheral blood, taken in a trial of Ad26.COV2.S vaccine versus placebo. This clonotype was sampled from a person between 18 and 60 years old who received the Ad26.COV2.S COVID-19 vaccine or a placebo. The CDR3 reads CASSLDEAEQFF. The CDR3 DNA reads TGTGCCAGCAGCCTGGACGAAGCGGAGCAGTTCTTC.